This T cell receptor (beta chain) is from a study of blood T cell repertoires in COVID-19. Study-level background: COVID-19 samples, acute and convalescent, were from the United States, Italy and Spain. From T cells, B-cell-depleted T cells, or PBMCs came the material, which was cDNA or gDNA.

Per the germline V gene, CDR1 is SGDLS and CDR2 is YYNGEE. The CDR3 is 13 residues long. The ends lost 3 bases at V and 5 bases at J; junction bases unmatched: 4. Sequenced by immunoSEQ multiplex PCR; TCRdb stores in-frame clones only, minus some. The sample yields about 230,000 clones, approximately 81% seen once. Sequencing input: peripheral blood. The rearrangement joins TRBV9 to TRBJ1-1, with 7 positions matching TRBD1. The source of this sequence is an elderly woman with acute or convalescent COVID-19. In DNA, the CDR3 is TGTGCCAGCAGCGAGCCAGGGGGGACTGAAGCTTTCTTT. Amino acids: CASSEPGGTEAFF.